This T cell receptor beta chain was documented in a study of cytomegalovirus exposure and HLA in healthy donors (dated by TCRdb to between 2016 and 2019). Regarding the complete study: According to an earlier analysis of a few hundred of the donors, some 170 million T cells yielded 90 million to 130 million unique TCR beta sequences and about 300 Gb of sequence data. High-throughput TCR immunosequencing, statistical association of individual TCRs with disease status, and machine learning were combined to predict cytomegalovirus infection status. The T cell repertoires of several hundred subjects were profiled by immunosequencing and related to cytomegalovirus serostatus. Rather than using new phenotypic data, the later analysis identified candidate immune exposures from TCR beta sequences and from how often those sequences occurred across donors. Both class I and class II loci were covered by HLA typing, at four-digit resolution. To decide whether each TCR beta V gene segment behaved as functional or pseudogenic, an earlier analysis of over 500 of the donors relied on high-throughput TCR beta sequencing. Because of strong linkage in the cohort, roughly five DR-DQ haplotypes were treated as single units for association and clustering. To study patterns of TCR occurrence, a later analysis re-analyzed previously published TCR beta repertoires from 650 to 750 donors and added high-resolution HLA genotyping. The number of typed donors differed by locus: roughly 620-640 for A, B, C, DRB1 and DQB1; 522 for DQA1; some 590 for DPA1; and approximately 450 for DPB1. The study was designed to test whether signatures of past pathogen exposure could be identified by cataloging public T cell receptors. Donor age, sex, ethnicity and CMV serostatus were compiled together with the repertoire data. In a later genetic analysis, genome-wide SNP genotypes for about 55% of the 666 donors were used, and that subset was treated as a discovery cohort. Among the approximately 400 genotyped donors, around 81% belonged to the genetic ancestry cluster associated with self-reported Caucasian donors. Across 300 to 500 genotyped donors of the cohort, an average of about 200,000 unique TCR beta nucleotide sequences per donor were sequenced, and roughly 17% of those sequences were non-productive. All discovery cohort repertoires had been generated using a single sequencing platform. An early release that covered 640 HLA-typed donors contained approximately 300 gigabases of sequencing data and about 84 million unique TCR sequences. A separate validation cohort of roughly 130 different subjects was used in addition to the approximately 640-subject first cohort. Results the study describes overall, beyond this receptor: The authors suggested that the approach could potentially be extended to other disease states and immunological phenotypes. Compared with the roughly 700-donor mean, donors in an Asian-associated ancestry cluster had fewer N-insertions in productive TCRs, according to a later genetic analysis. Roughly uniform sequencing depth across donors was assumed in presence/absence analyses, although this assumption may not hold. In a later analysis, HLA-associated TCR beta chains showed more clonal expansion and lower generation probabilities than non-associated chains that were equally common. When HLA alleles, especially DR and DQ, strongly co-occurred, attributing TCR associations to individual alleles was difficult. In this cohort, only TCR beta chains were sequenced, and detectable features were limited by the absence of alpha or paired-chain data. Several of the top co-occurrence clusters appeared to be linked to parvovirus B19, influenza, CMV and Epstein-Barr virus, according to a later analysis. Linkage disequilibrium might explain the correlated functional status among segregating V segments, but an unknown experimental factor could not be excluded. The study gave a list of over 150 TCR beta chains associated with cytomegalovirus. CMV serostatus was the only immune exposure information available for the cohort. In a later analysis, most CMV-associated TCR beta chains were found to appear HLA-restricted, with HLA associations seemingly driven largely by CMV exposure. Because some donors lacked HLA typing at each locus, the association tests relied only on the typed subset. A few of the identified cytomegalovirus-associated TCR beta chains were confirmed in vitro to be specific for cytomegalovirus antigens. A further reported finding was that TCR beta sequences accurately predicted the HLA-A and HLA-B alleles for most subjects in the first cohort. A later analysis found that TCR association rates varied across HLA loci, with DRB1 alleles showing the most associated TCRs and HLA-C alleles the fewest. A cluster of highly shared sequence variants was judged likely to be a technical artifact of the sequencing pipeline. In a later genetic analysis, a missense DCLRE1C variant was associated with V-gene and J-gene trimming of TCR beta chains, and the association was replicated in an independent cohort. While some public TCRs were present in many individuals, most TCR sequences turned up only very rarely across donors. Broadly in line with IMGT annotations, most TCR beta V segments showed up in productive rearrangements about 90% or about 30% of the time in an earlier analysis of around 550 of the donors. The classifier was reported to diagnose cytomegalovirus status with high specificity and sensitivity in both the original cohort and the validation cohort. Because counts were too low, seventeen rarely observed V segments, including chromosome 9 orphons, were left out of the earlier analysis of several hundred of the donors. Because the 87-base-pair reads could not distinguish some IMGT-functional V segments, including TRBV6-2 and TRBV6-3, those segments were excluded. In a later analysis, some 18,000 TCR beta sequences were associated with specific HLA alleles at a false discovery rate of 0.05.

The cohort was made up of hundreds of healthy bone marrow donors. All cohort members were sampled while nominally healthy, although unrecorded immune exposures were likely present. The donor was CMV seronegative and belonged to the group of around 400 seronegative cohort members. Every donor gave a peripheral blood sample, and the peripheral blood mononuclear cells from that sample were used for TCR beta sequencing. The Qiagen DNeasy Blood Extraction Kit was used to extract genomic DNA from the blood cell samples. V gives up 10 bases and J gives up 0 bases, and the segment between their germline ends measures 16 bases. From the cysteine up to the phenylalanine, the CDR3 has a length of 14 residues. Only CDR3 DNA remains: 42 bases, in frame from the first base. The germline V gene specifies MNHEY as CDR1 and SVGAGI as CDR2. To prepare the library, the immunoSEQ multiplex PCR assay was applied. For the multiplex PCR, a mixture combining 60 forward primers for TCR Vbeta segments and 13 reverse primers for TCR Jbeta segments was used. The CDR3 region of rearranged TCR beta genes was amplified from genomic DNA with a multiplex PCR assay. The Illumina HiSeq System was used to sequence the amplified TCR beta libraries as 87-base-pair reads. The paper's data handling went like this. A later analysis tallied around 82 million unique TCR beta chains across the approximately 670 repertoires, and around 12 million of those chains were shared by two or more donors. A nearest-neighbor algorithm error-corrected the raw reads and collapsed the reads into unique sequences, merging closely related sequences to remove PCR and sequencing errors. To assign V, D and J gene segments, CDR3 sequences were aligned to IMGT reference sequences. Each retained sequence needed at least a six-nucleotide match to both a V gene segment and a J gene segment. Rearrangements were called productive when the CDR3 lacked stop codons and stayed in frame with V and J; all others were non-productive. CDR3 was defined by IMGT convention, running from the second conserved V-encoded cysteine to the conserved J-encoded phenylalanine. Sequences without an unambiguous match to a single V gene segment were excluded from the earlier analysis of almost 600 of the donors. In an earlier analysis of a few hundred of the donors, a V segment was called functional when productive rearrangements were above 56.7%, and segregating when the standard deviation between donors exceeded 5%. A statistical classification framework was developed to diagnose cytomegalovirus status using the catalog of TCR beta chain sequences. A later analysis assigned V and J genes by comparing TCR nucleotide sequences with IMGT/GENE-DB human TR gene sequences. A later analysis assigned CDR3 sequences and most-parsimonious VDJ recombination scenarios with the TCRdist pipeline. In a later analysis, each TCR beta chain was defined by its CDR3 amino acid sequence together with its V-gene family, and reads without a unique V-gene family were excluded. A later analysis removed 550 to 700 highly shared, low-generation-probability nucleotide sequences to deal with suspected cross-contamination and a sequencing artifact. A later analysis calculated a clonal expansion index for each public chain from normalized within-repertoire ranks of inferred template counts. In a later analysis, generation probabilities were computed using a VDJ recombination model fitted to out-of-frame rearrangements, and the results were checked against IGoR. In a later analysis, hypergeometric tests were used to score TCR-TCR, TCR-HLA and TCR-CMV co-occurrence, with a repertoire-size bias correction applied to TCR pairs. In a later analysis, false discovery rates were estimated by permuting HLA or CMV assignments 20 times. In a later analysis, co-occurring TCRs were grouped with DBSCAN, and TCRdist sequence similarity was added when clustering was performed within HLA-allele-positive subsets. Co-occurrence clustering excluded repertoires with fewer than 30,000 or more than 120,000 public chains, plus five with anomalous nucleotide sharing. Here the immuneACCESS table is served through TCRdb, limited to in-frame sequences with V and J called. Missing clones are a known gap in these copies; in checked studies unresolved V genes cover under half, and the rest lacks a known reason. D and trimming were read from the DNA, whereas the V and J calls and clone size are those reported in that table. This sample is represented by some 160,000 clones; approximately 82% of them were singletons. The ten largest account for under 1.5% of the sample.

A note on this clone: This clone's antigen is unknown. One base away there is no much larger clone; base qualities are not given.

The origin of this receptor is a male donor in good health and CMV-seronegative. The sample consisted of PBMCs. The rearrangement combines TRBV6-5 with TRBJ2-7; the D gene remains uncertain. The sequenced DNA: TGTGCCACCCAACGATCCACAAACTCCTACGAGCAGTACTTC. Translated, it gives CATQRSTNSYEQYF.